This passage covers 8 T cell receptor beta chains from one sample sequenced in a study of T cell changes during pregnancy in multiple sclerosis. TCRdb's copy holds only in-frame clones and misses some; the assay was immunoSEQ multiplex PCR. This table has approximately 40,000 clones, 75% to 95% appearing once. Sequences were derived from CD4+ T cells from peripheral blood mononuclear cells, sampled before pregnancy. Receptors were obtained from a female donor with multiple sclerosis, enrolled in a pregnancy study.

The rearrangement links TRBV9 to TRBJ2-7, with D possibly being TRBD1 (6 bases). This CDR3 is built from 13 residues. The germline V and J ends were trimmed by 7 bases and 2 bases, with 13 bases remaining between them. The V gene's germline CDR1 is SGDLS and CDR2 YYNGEE. CDR3 DNA: TGTGCCAGCGGGGGCAGGGCTCCCTACGAGCAGTACTTC. Protein: CASGGRAPYEQYF. The entire variable domain, with the rest obtained from reference TRBV9 and TRBJ2-7, is as follows: DSGVTQTPKHLITATGQRVTLRCSPRSGDLSVYWYQQSLDQGLQFLIQYYNGEERAKGNILERFSAQQFPDLHSELNLSSLELGDSALYFCASGGRAPYEQYFGPGTRLTVT.

The chain employs TRBV18 and TRBJ1-5; TRBD1 might be the D (6 bases). The germline V gene has CDR1 KGHSH and CDR2 LQKENI. The germline V and J ends were trimmed by 1 base and 2 bases, with 9 bases remaining between them. CDR3 length: 15 amino acids. CDR3 sequence: CASSPRQDGNQPQHF. CDR3 nucleotide sequence: TGTGCCAGCTCACCACGACAGGACGGCAATCAGCCCCAGCATTTT.

This rearrangement joins TRBV5-5 to TRBJ1-5; 10 nucleotides agree with TRBD1. J was trimmed by 6 bases and V by 4 bases; bases with no gene match: 7. CDR1 and CDR2 (germline): SGHKS, YYEKEE (reference sequence). CDR3 size: 15 residues. The CDR3 sequence: CASSPGDRGSQPQHF. The CDR3, as DNA: TGTGCCAGCAGCCCCGGGGACAGGGGCAGTCAGCCCCAGCATTTT.

The table lists this clone with a count of one. The chain combines TRBV7-9 with TRBJ2-7; 7 bases map to TRBD1. Per the germline V gene, CDR1 is SEHNR and CDR2 is FQNEAQ (reference sequence). V was clipped by 2 bases and J by 5 bases; unmatched bases: 9. The CDR3 extends over 15 amino acids. The CDR3 nucleotides are TGTGCCAGCAGCTTAATTACAGGGGCAATCGACGAGCAGTACTTC. The encoded protein is CASSLITGAIDEQYF.

The chain combines TRBV18 with TRBJ2-7, with D tentatively TRBD1 (6 bases). V was shortened by 3 bases and J by 5 bases, with 20 bases between the two germline ends. Germline V gene lookup returns CDR1 KGHSH and CDR2 LQKENI. The CDR3 runs to 16 residues. DNA of the CDR3: TGTGCCAGCTCACCGGAACAGGGAGTACCTACGGACGAGCAGTACTTC. Its translation is CASSPEQGVPTDEQYF.

The chain combines TRBV4-2 with TRBJ2-1, with 9 positions matching TRBD2. This CDR3 spans 15 amino acids. The J segment lost 5 bases and the V segment lost 0 bases, leaving 2 bases of the junction unmatched. Germline values: CDR1 LGHNA, CDR2 YNFKEQ. CDR3 DNA sequence: TGTGCCAGCAGCCAAGAGAGACTAGCGGACAATGAGCAGTTCTTC. Translation: CASSQERLADNEQFF.

The CDR3 is CSVVGLAGARRGYNEQFF. The CDR3 nucleotides read TGCAGCGTTGTAGGTCTAGCGGGGGCCCGGAGAGGTTACAATGAGCAGTTCTTC. This chain uses TRBV29-1 with TRBJ2-1; 10 nucleotides line up with TRBD2. V lost 4 bases, J lost 4 bases, and 16 bases stayed unmatched. Germline CDR1 reads SQVTM; CDR2 reads ANQGSEA. The CDR3 runs to 18 residues.

V gene TRBV2 combines with J gene TRBJ1-5; tentative D call: TRBD1 (6 bases). With 7 bases removed from V and 2 bases from J, the gap between germline ends came to 18 bases. The CDR3 sequence is 16 residues long. The germline V gene has CDR1 SNHLY and CDR2 FYNNEI. CDR3 nucleotide sequence: TGTGCCAGCACTTTCCAACAGGGTATGGGCAATCAGCCCCAGCATTTT. Translated: CASTFQQGMGNQPQHF.